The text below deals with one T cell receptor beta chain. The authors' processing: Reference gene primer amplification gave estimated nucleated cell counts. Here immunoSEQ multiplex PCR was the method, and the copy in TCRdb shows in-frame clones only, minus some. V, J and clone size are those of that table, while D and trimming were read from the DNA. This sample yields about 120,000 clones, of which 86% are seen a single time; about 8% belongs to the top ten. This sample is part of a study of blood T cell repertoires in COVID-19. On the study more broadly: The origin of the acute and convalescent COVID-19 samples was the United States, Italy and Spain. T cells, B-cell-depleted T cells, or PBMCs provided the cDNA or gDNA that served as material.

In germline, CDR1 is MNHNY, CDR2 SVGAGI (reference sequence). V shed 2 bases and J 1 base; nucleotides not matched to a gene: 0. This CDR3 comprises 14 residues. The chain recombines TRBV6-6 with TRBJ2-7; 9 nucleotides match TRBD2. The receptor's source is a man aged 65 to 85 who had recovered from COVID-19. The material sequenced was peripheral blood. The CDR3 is CASSYSGGSYEQYF. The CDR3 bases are TGTGCCAGCAGTTACAGCGGGGGGTCCTACGAGCAGTACTTC.